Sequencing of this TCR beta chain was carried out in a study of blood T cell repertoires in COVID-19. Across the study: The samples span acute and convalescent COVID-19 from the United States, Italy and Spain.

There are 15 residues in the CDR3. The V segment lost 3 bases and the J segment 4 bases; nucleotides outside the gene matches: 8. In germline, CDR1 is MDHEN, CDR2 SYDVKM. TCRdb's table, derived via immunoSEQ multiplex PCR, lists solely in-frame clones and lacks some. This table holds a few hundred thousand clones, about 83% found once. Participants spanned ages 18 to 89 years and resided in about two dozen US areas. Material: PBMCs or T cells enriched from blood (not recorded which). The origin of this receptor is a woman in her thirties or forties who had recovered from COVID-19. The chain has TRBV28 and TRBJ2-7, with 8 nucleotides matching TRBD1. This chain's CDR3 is CASSFLPQGAYEQYF. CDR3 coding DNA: TGTGCCAGCAGTTTCCTACCGCAGGGGGCTTACGAGCAGTACTTC.